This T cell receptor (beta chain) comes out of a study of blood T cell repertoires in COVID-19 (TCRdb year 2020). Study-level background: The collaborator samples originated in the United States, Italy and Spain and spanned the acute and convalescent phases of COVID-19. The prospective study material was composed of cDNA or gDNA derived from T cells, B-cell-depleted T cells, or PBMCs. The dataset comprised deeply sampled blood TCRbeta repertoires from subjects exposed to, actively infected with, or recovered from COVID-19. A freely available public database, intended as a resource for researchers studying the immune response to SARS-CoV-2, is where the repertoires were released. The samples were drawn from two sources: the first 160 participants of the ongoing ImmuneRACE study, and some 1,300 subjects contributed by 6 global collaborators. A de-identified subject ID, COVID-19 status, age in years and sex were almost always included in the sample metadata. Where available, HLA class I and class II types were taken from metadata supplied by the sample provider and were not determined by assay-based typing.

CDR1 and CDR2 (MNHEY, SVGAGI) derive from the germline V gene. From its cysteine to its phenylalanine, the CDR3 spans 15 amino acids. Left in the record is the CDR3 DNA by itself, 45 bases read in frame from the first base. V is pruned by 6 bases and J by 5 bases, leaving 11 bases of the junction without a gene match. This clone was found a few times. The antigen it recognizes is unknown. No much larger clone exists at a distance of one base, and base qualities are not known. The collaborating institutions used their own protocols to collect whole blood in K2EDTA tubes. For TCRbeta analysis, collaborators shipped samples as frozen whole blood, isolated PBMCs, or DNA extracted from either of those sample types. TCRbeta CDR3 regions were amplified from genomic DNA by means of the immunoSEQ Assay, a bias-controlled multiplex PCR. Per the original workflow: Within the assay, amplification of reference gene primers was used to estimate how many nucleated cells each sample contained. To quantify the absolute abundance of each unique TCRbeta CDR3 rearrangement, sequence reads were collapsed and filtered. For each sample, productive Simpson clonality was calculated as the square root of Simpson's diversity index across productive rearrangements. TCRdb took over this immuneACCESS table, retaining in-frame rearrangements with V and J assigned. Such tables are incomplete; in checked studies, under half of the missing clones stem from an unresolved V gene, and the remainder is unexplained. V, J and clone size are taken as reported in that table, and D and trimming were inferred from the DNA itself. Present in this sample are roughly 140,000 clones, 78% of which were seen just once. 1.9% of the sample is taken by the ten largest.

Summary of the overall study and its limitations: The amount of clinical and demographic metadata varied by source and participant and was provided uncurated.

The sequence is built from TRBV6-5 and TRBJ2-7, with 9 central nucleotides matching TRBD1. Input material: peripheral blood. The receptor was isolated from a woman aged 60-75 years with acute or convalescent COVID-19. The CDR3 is CASRTGQGRGHEQYF. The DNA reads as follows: TGTGCCAGCAGGACTGGACAGGGGAGAGGACACGAGCAGTACTTC.